Listed here is a single T cell receptor (beta chain). Germline values: CDR1 SGHKS, CDR2 YYEKEE (reference sequence). This CDR3 is 15 amino acids long. The germline V and J ends were trimmed by 0 bases and 1 base, with 11 bases remaining between them. The data derive from a study of T cell changes during pregnancy in multiple sclerosis. Generated by immunoSEQ multiplex PCR, the TCRdb table keeps only in-frame clones and is missing some. The table lists roughly 15,000 clones, roughly 86% of them singletons. This TCR was recovered from a female donor in good health, enrolled as a control in a pregnancy study. Material: CD8+ T cells from peripheral blood mononuclear cells, obtained in the second trimester of pregnancy. The chain uses TRBV5-5 and TRBJ2-7; D perhaps matches TRBD2 (5 bases). The CDR3 here is CASSLVAERSYEQYF. Written as DNA, the CDR3 is TGTGCCAGCAGCTTGGTGGCGGAGCGGTCCTACGAGCAGTACTTC.